Many counts were recorded for the clone carrying this TCR beta chain. The source of the sample is a study of spatial heterogeneity in lung cancer. The time point denotes: sample taken at primary tumor resection. Patients with untreated early-stage non-small cell lung cancer, numbering approximately 79, were the donors. No cell sorting; template was whole RNA from tumor, lung tissue or PBMC. TCRdb called the 5' RACE reads again in MiXCR, with one record for every CDR3 protein. The table records 40,000 or so distinct CDR3 sequences, roughly 4.9% of them present only once. The CDR3 totals 14 residues. Looked up from germline, CDR1 is SGHVS and CDR2 is FNYEAQ. Between the trimmed V and J ends, which lost 5 bases and 4 bases, there was a span of 15 bases.

The material was PBMCs, obtained at surgery. The receptor's source is a female donor with early-stage non-small cell lung cancer. The chain links TRBV7-6 to TRBJ2-7; no clear D. Written as DNA, the CDR3 is TGTGCCAGCAGCAACCGGCGCGGTGGGTACGAGCAGTACTTC. Protein: CASSNRRGGYEQYF.